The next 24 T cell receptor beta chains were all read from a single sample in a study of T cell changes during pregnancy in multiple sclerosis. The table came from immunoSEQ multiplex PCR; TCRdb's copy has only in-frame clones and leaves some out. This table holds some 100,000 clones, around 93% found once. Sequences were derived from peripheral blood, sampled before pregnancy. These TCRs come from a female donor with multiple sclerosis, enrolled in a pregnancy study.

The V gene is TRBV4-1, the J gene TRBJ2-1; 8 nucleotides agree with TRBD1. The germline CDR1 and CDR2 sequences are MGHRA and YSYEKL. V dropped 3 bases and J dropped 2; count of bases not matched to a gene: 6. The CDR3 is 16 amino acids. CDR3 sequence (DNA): TGCGCCAGCAGCCAGATGGGACAGGACCCCTACAATGAGCAGTTCTTC. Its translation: CASSQMGQDPYNEQFF.

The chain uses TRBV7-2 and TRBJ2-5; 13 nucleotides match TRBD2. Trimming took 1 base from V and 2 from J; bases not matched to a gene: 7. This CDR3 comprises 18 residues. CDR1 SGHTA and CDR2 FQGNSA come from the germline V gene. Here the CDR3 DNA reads TGTGCCAGCAGCTTAGTATTTTCGACTAGCGGGAGGCAAGAGACCCAGTACTTC. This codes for CASSLVFSTSGRQETQYF.

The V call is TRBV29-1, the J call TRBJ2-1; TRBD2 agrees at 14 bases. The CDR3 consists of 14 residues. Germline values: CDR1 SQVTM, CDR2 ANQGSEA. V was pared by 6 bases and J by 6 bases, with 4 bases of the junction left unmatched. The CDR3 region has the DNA TGCAGCGTAGATGGGACTAGCGGGGGCAATGAGCAGTTCTTC. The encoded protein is CSVDGTSGGNEQFF.

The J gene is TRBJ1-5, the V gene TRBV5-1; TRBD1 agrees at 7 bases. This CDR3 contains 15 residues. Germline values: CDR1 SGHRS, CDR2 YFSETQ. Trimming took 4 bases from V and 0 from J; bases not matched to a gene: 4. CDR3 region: CASSIGTVSNQPQHF. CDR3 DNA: TGCGCCAGCAGCATAGGGACAGTTAGCAATCAGCCCCAGCATTTT.

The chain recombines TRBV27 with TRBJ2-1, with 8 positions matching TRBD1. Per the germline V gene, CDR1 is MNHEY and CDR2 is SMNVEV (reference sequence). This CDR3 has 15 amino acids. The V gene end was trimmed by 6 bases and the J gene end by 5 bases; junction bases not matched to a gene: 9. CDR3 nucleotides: TGTGCCAGCAGCCCCGACAGGGGAGGAAACAATGAGCAGTTCTTC. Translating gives CASSPDRGGNNEQFF.

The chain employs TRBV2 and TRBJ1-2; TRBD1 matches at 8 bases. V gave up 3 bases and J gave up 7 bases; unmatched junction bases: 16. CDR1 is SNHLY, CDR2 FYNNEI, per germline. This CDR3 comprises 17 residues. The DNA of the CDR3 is TGTGCCAGCAGTGACGGGGCAGGGGGCTTTACTTGGGGTGGCTACACCTTC. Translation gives CASSDGAGGFTWGGYTF. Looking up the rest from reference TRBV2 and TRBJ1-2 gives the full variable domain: EPEVTQTPSHQVTQMGQEVILRCVPISNHLYFYWYRQILGQKVEFLVSFYNNEISEKSEIFDDQFSVERPDGSNFTLKIRSTKLEDSAMYFCASSDGAGGFTWGGYTFGSGTRLTVV.

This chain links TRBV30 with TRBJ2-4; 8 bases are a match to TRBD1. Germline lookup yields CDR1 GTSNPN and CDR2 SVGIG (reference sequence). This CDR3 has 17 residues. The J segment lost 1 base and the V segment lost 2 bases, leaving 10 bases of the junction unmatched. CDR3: CAWSLTGGRRAKNIQYF. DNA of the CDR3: TGTGCCTGGAGTCTAACAGGGGGACGAAGGGCCAAAAACATTCAGTACTTC.

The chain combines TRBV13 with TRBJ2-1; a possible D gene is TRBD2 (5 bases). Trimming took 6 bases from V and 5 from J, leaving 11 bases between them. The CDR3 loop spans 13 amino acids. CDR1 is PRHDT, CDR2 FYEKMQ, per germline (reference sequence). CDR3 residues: CASRQTTDNEQFF. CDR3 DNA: TGTGCCAGCAGGCAGACTACCGACAATGAGCAGTTCTTC.

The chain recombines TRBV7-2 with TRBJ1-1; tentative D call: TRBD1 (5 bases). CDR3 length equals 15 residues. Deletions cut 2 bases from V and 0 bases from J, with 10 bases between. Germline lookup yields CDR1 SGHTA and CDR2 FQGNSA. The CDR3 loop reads CASSLTRQMNTEAFF. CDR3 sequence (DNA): TGTGCCAGCAGCTTAACGAGACAGATGAACACTGAAGCTTTCTTT.

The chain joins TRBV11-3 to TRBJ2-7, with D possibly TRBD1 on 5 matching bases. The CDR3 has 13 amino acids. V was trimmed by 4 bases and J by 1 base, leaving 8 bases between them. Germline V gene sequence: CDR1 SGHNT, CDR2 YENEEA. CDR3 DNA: TGTGCCAGCAGCTCCCGACAGTCCTACGAGCAGTACTTC. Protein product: CASSSRQSYEQYF.

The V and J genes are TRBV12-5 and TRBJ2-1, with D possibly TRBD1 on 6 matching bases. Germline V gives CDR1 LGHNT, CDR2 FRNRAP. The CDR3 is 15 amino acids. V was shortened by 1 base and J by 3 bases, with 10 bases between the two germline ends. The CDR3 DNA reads TGTGCTAGTGGTTTGGCGACAGGTTTCTACAATGAGCAGTTCTTC. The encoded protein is CASGLATGFYNEQFF.

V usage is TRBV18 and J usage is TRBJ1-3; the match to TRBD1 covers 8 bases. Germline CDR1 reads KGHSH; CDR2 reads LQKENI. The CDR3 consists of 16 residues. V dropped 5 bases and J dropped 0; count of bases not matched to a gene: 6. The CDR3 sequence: CASSSDRDYSGNTIYF. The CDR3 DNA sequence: TGTGCCAGCTCATCGGACAGGGACTACTCTGGAAACACCATATATTTT.

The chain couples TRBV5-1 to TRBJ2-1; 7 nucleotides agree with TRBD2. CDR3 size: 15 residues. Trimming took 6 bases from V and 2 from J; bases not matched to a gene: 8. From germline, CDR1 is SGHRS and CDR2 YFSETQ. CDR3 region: CASTTSGIPYNEQFF. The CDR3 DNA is TGCGCCAGCACCACAAGCGGGATCCCCTACAATGAGCAGTTCTTC.

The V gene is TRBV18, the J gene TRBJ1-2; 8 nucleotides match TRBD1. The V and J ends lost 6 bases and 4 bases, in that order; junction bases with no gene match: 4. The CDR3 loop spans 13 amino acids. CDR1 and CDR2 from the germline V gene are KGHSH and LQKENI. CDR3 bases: TGTGCCAGCTCGACAGGGGACATCTATGGCTACACCTTC. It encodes CASSTGDIYGYTF.

In DNA form, the CDR3 reads TGTGCCAGCAGCGTAGGACTATCCTACGAGCAGTACTTC. This codes for CASSVGLSYEQYF. This rearrangement joins TRBV9 to TRBJ2-7, with D possibly TRBD2 on 5 matching bases. This CDR3 is 13 amino acids long. The germline V gene encodes CDR1 SGDLS and CDR2 YYNGEE. Trimming cost V 0 bases and J 1 base, with 5 bases left between them.

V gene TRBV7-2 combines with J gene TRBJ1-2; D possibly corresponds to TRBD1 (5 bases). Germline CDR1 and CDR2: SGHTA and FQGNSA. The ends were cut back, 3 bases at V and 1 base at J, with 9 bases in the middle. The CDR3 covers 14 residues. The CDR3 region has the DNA TGTGCCAGCAGCTTGGGTCAGGGTAACTATGGCTACACCTTC. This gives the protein CASSLGQGNYGYTF.

The CDR3 nucleotides are TGTGCCAGCAGTCTGACAGGCACAGTAGGTGAAAAACTGTTTTTT. It specifies CASSLTGTVGEKLFF. This rearrangement joins TRBV27 to TRBJ1-4, with D tentatively TRBD1 (6 bases). Per germline, CDR1 MNHEY and CDR2 SMNVEV (reference sequence). The CDR3 is made up of 15 amino acids. V was pared by 5 bases and J by 7 bases, with 17 bases between.

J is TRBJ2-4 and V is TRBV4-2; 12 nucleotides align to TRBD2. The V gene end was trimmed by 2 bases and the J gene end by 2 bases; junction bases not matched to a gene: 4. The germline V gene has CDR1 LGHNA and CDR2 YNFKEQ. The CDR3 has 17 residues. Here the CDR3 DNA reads TGTGCCAGCAGCCAACAACTAGCGGGAGGATCCAAAAACATTCAGTACTTC. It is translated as CASSQQLAGGSKNIQYF.

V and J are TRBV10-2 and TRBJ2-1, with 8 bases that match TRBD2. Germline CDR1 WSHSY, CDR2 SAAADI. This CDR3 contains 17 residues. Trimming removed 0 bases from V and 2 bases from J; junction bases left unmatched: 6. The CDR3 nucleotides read TGCGCCAGCAGTGAGTCTTCACCGACTAGCGCCTACAATGAGCAGTTCTTC. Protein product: CASSESSPTSAYNEQFF.

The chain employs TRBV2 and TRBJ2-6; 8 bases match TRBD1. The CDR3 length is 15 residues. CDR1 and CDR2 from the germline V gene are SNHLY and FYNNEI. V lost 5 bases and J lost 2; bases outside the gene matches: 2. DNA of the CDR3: TGTGCCAGCAGTCCACAGGGGGCTGGGGCCAACGTCCTGACTTTC. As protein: CASSPQGAGANVLTF.

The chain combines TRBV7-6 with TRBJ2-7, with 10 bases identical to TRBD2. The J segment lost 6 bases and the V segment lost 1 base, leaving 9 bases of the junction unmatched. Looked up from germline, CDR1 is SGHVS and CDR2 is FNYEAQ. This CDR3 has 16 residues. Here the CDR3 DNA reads TGTGCCAGCAGCTTAGGGAGCGGGAGGGCCTTAGGCGAGCAGTACTTC. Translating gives CASSLGSGRALGEQYF.

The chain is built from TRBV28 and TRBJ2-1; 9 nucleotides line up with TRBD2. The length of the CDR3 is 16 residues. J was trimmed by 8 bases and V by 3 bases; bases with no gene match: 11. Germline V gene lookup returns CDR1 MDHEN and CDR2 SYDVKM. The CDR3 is CASSFEELAGGDEQFF. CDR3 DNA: TGTGCCAGCAGTTTCGAGGAACTAGCGGGTGGGGATGAGCAGTTCTTC.

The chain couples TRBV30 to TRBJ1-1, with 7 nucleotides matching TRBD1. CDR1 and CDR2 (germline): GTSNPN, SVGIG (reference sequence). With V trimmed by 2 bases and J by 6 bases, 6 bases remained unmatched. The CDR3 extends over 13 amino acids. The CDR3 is CAWSLSGTAEAFF. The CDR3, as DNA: TGTGCCTGGAGTCTATCCGGGACAGCTGAAGCTTTCTTT.

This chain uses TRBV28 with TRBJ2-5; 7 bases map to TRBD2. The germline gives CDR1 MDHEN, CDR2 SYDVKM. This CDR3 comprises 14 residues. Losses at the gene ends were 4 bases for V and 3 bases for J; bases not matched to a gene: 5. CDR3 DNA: TGTGCCAGCAGTTCCGGGGGAGGGAAAGAGACCCAGTACTTC. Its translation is CASSSGGGKETQYF.